The clone carrying this T cell receptor (beta chain) was observed once. Its target is unknown. These data originate in a study of cytomegalovirus exposure and HLA in healthy donors. Study background: A preliminary data release comprised 80 million to 95 million unique TCRs obtained from HLA-typed donors. Study-wide results and caveats: The study recorded over 150 TCR beta chains that were cytomegalovirus-associated. Segments of the TCR beta V type were, in most cases, productive about 87% or about 30% of the time in an earlier analysis.

Both 60 Vbeta primers and 13 Jbeta primers went into the PCR. Clones were read by immunoSEQ multiplex PCR, and TCRdb kept only the in-frame ones, dropping some. The sample includes about 52,000 clones, around 50% of them seen just once. Sequencing was carried out using PBMCs. The receptor was isolated from a human donor in good health.

The CDR3 bases are TGTGCCAGCAGCGCCCGACAGGGTCCCACCTACGAGCAGTACTTC. Amino acids: CASSARQGPTYEQYF. The chain carries TRBV9 and TRBJ2-7; 7 nucleotides align to TRBD1. Trimming removed 3 bases from V and 2 bases from J; junction bases left unmatched: 8. This CDR3 has 15 amino acids. In germline, CDR1 is SGDLS, CDR2 YYNGEE. Supplemented by reference TRBV9 and TRBJ2-7, the full variable domain reads DSGVTQTPKHLITATGQRVTLRCSPRSGDLSVYWYQQSLDQGLQFLIQYYNGEERAKGNILERFSAQQFPDLHSELNLSSLELGDSALYFCASSARQGPTYEQYFGPGTRLTVT.